The rows below give T cell receptor beta chains drawn from one sample of a study of cytomegalovirus exposure and HLA in healthy donors. The repertoire was sequenced with immunoSEQ multiplex PCR; TCRdb's copy has only in-frame clones and lacks some. The data contain around 130,000 clones, around 75% of them singletons. The sequenced sample consisted of PBMCs. Receptor source: a woman aged 40 to 50 in good health and CMV-seropositive. Each CDR3 is given with its conserved first and last residue. The D gene is left open where the match is weak. Clone size appears in some rows only: once, few, many, or a class for an expanded clone.

J gene | V gene | clone size | D gene | CDR3 protein | CDR3 DNA
TRBJ2-1 | TRBV7-3 | NA | TRBD1 | CASSLFPTGDGISPPGHDEQFF | TGTGCCAGCAGCTTATTCCCGACAGGGGATGGAATCAGCCCCCCGGGGCACGATGAGCAGTTCTTC
TRBJ2-7 | TRBV7-2 | NA | TRBD1 | CASSLGQGALYEQYF | TGTGCCAGCAGCTTAGGACAGGGGGCCCTCTACGAGCAGTACTTC
TRBJ2-2 | TRBV7-8 | NA | TRBD2 | CASSLGLANTGELFF | TGTGCCAGCAGCCTGGGACTAGCGAACACCGGGGAGCTGTTTTTT
TRBJ2-2 | TRBV5-1 | NA | NA | CASSLAVWTGELFF | TGCGCCAGCAGCTTGGCAGTGTGGACCGGGGAGCTGTTTTTT
TRBJ2-1 | TRBV9 | NA | NA | CASGLFPTNEQFF | TGTGCCTCCGGACTTTTCCCAACCAATGAGCAGTTCTTC
TRBJ2-5 | TRBV27 | few | NA | CASRPGTAETQYF | TGTGCCAGCAGACCGGGAACCGCGGAGACCCAGTACTTC
TRBJ2-1 | TRBV5-6 | NA | TRBD1 | CASSLNPRGLSNEQFF | TGTGCCAGCAGCTTGAACCCCAGGGGGTTGAGTAATGAGCAGTTCTTC
TRBJ1-3 | TRBV19 | NA | NA | CASGRGGPGNTIYF | TGTGCCAGCGGACGGGGAGGCCCTGGAAACACCATATATTTT
TRBJ2-3 | TRBV7-8 | NA | TRBD2 | CASSPGTSGNTDTQYF | TGTGCCAGCAGCCCCGGGACTAGCGGGAACACAGATACGCAGTATTTT
TRBJ2-7 | TRBV7-9 | once | TRBD1 | CASSLGSGGPPLQYF | TGTGCCAGCAGCTTAGGGTCAGGGGGACCCCCGTTGCAGTACTTC
TRBJ2-7 | TRBV5-6 | NA | TRBD2 | CASSSGGIEQYF | TGTGCCAGCAGCTCGGGGGGTATCGAGCAGTACTTC
TRBJ1-1 | TRBV7-9 | NA | NA | CASSLSGENTEAFF | TGTGCCAGCAGCTTATCAGGGGAGAACACTGAAGCTTTCTTT
TRBJ1-2 | TRBV28 | NA | NA | CASNGGVGYTF | TGTGCCAGCAACGGAGGTGTTGGCTACACCTTC
TRBJ1-4 | TRBV28 | NA | TRBD1 | CASRSQEGGEKLFF | TGTGCCAGCAGGTCTCAGGAAGGGGGCGAAAAACTGTTTTTT
TRBJ2-1 | TRBV5-1 | NA | TRBD2 | CASSSAGGYNEQFF | TGCGCCAGCAGCTCCGCGGGAGGCTACAATGAGCAGTTCTTC
TRBJ2-7 | TRBV28 | few | TRBD1 | CASSLRTGGFYEQYF | TGTGCCAGCAGTTTAAGGACAGGGGGGTTCTACGAGCAGTACTTC
TRBJ2-7 | TRBV6-5 | NA | NA | CASSYSEKHSYEQYF | TGTGCCAGCAGTTACTCGGAGAAGCACTCCTACGAGCAGTACTTC
TRBJ1-2 | TRBV5-5 | NA | TRBD1 | CASSRQGVAGYTF | TGTGCCAGCAGTCGACAGGGAGTAGCTGGCTACACCTTC
TRBJ1-2 | TRBV5-1 | NA | TRBD1 | CASSSGRTGGLDYGYTF | TGCGCCAGCAGCTCTGGAAGGACAGGGGGTCTTGACTATGGCTACACCTTC
TRBJ2-7 | TRBV9 | NA | TRBD1 | CASSVYAGQGFNEQYF | TGTGCCAGCAGCGTATACGCCGGACAGGGGTTTAACGAGCAGTACTTC
TRBJ2-7 | TRBV7-2 | NA | TRBD2 | CASSFGAGAHEQYF | TGTGCCAGCAGCTTCGGGGCGGGAGCCCACGAGCAGTACTTC
TRBJ2-1 | TRBV14 | NA | NA | CASSQLQGRNEQFF | TGTGCCAGCAGCCAGCTGCAGGGAAGAAATGAGCAGTTCTTC
TRBJ1-1 | TRBV19 | few | NA | CASRTWTDDEAFF | TGTGCCAGTAGAACCTGGACAGATGATGAAGCTTTCTTT
TRBJ2-3 | TRBV7-3 | NA | TRBD1 | CASSPTGDADTQYF | TGTGCCAGCAGCCCGACAGGGGACGCAGATACGCAGTATTTT
TRBJ2-1 | TRBV6-5 | NA | NA | CASSYSRRDEQFF | TGTGCCAGCAGTTACTCGAGGCGGGATGAGCAGTTCTTC
TRBJ2-5 | TRBV7-2 | NA | TRBD2 | CASSLRAGGQETQYF | TGTGCCAGCAGCTTACGAGCGGGGGGGCAAGAGACCCAGTACTTC
TRBJ1-6 | TRBV13 | NA | NA | CASSYKLSSYNSPLHF | TGTGCCAGCAGCTATAAACTGAGCTCCTATAATTCACCCCTCCACTTT
TRBJ1-6 | TRBV9 | NA | TRBD1 | CASSPGQATNSPLHF | TGTGCCAGCAGCCCGGGACAGGCGACGAATTCACCCCTCCACTTT
TRBJ2-1 | TRBV7-2 | few | TRBD1 | CASSTKTGGDSYNEQFF | TGTGCCAGCAGCACAAAGACAGGGGGCGACTCCTACAATGAGCAGTTCTTC
TRBJ2-2 | TRBV7-6 | NA | TRBD2 | CASSLRTSGGEVTGELFF | TGTGCCAGCAGCTTACGGACTAGCGGGGGGGAGGTCACCGGGGAGCTGTTTTTT
TRBJ2-2 | TRBV5-1 | NA | TRBD2 | CASSPHSGGTNTGELFF | TGCGCCAGCAGCCCCCACAGCGGGGGAACCAACACCGGGGAGCTGTTTTTT
TRBJ1-1 | TRBV10-3 | few | TRBD1 | CATRTGGTEAFF | TGTGCCACCCGGACAGGGGGGACTGAAGCTTTCTTT
TRBJ1-5 | TRBV29-1 | NA | NA | CSVSNRGRQPQHF | TGCAGCGTATCAAACCGGGGAAGACAGCCCCAGCATTTT
TRBJ1-1 | TRBV25-1 | NA | NA | CASSVLQGNAEAFF | TGTGCCAGCAGTGTACTCCAGGGAAACGCTGAAGCTTTCTTT
TRBJ1-1 | TRBV4-1 | few | TRBD1 | CASSQDRGRNTEAFF | TGCGCCAGCAGCCAGGACAGGGGGCGCAACACTGAAGCTTTCTTT
TRBJ2-7 | TRBV9 | NA | TRBD2 | CASSEGVGLAGVYEQYF | TGTGCCAGCAGCGAGGGGGTCGGGCTAGCGGGAGTCTACGAGCAGTACTTC
TRBJ1-1 | TRBV2 | NA | NA | CASSDSRRSTEAFF | TGTGCCAGCAGTGACTCTAGGCGGTCCACTGAAGCTTTCTTT
TRBJ2-7 | TRBV13 | few | NA | CASSLGSLEQYF | TGTGCCAGCAGCTTAGGCTCCCTCGAGCAGTACTTC
TRBJ2-7 | TRBV19 | NA | TRBD1 | CASSPDRGDGLVQYF | TGTGCCAGTAGTCCGGACAGGGGGGACGGTCTTGTGCAGTACTTC